This T cell receptor (beta chain) comes out of a study of blood T cells in healthy people across ages. The trim removed 5 bases at V and 3 bases at J, leaving 2 bases unmatched. CDR1 is SGHTA and CDR2 is FQGNSA in the germline V gene. The CDR3 runs to 14 residues. This clonotype was detected many times. Through a sample-barcoded 5' primer and a J-beta primer mix, a second PCR was run for about 6 to 12 cycles. Using its own MiXCR run on the 5' RACE reads, TCRdb lists one record per CDR3 protein. The sample includes about 1.4 million distinct CDR3 sequences, approximately 59% of them seen just once. Sequenced: blood. The sequence came from a young man in good health. The V gene is TRBV7-2, the J gene TRBJ2-3, with 10 positions matching TRBD2. CDR3 loop: CASSPLAGTDTQYF. DNA for the CDR3: TGTGCCAGCAGCCCACTAGCGGGGACAGATACGCAGTATTTT.